A selection of T cell receptor beta chains follows, all from one sample in a study of Graves' ophthalmopathy and Graves' hyperthyroidism. TCRdb ran MiXCR on the multiplex PCR reads and lists one entry per CDR3 protein. The table lists about 370,000 distinct CDR3 sequences, approximately 16% of them singletons. Source material: peripheral blood. Every receptor here comes from a woman aged 18-29 years with Graves' ophthalmopathy. CDR3s include the opening cysteine and the closing phenylalanine or tryptophan. The D gene is left open where the match is weak. Only some rows state a clone size, as once, few, many or a class for expanded clones.

d_call,j_call,clone_size,v_call,cdr3_nt,cdr3_aa
.,TRBJ2-7,many,TRBV6-2/TRBV6-3,TGTGCCAGCAGTTACACCGGGATCTCCTACGAGCAGTACTTC,CASSYTGISYEQYF
.,TRBJ1-3,many,TRBV5-1,TGCGCCAGCAGCTTGGGCCAGGGCGCTGGAAACACCATATATTTT,CASSLGQGAGNTIYF
TRBD1,TRBJ1-3,many,TRBV12-3/TRBV12-4,TGTGCCAGCAGTATTACCGGACAGGGGGACACCATATATTTT,CASSITGQGDTIYF
TRBD2,TRBJ2-3,many,TRBV6-2/TRBV6-3,TGTGCCAGCAGTTACCCGGGACTAGCGGGGGGTTATACGCAGTATTTT,CASSYPGLAGGYTQYF
.,TRBJ1-4,.,TRBV6-1,TGTGCCAGCAGGGCCCAGATTGTGGGTGAAAAACTGTTTTTT,CASRAQIVGEKLFF
TRBD1,TRBJ2-7,few,TRBV6-2/TRBV6-3,TGTGCCAGCAGTTGGCGACAGGGGGCCAACGAGCAGTACTTC,CASSWRQGANEQYF
.,TRBJ1-5,few,TRBV19,TGTGCCAGTAGTATTGATTATAGGCGGAGTCAGCCCCAGCATTTT,CASSIDYRRSQPQHF
TRBD1,TRBJ1-1,many,TRBV3-1,TGTGCCAGCACCCATGGGACAGGGACGAACACTGAAGCTTTCTTT,CASTHGTGTNTEAFF
.,TRBJ2-4,many,TRBV7-9,TGTGCCAGCAGCTTGGGGACACTACGAGCCAAAAACATTCAGTACTTC,CASSLGTLRAKNIQYF
TRBD2,TRBJ2-5,many,TRBV7-2,TGTGCCAGCAGCCCCGGTGGCCTAGCGGGAATGGAGACCCAGTACTTC,CASSPGGLAGMETQYF
.,TRBJ1-2,many,TRBV4-2,TGTGCCAGCAGCCAAGTAGCAGAAAGCGGTGGCTACACCTTC,CASSQVAESGGYTF
.,TRBJ2-7,few,TRBV7-2,TGTGCCAGCAGCTTAGCGCCCTCCTCCCTCGAGCAGTACTTC,CASSLAPSSLEQYF
TRBD2,TRBJ2-7,many,TRBV6-5,TGTGCCAGCAGTTACGGTTTCGGGGGGGGATCCTACGAGCAGTACTTC,CASSYGFGGGSYEQYF
TRBD2,TRBJ2-7,many,TRBV20-1,TGCAGTGCTAGAGATTTGGCTAGCGGGAGGAGCTCCTACGAGCAGTACTTC,CSARDLASGRSSYEQYF
TRBD2,TRBJ2-7,many,TRBV2,TGTGCCAGCAGTCCACGTAGCGGGGGTAAAAACGAGCAGTACTTC,CASSPRSGGKNEQYF
TRBD1,TRBJ1-4,many,TRBV11-3,TGTGCCAGCAGCTTAGAGACAGGGGGTCGCGAAAAACTGTTTTTT,CASSLETGGREKLFF
.,TRBJ2-3,many,TRBV5-1,TGCGCCAGCAGCTTGGGTAGAGGTAGCACAGATACGCAGTATTTT,CASSLGRGSTDTQYF
TRBD1,TRBJ2-5,many,TRBV2,TGTGCCAGCAGTGATGGGGACAGGAGTTCAGAGACCCAGTACTTC,CASSDGDRSSETQYF
TRBD1,TRBJ2-7,many,TRBV29-1,TGCAGCGTTGAAGGACAGGGGGCGCACCAGTACTTC,CSVEGQGAHQYF
TRBD2,TRBJ2-5,.,TRBV6-5,TGTGCCAGCAGTTATATCGGAGCGGGAGGATTAGAGGAGACCCAGTACTTC,CASSYIGAGGLEETQYF
.,TRBJ2-7,many,TRBV24-1,TGTGCCACCAGTGATTCTGGCAGGGGCTCCTACGAGCAGTACTTC,CATSDSGRGSYEQYF
.,TRBJ1-1,.,TRBV19,TGTGCCAGTAGCCGACAGGAGCACACTGAAGCTTTCTTT,CASSRQEHTEAFF
TRBD1,TRBJ2-6,many,TRBV11-1,TGTGCCAGCAGCAAGAACAGGGGGCGTTCAGGCTCTGGGGCCAACGTCCTGACTTTC,CASSKNRGRSGSGANVLTF
.,TRBJ2-7,many,TRBV10-3,TGTGCCATCAGTGAAGGGGTTTGGAACGAGCAGTACTTC,CAISEGVWNEQYF
TRBD1,TRBJ1-5,many,TRBV28,TGTGCCAGCACCGTGACAGGGGGTTACCAGCCCCAGCATTTT,CASTVTGGYQPQHF
.,TRBJ1-5,.,TRBV19,TGTGCCAGTAGTATGTCATCTAATACAGGGAGCGGCAATCAGCCCCAGCATTTT,CASSMSSNTGSGNQPQHF
TRBD1,TRBJ1-6,many,TRBV7-2,TGTGCCAGCAGCTCCGGGACAGGGGGCGGCTCCTATAATTCACCCCTCCACTTT,CASSSGTGGGSYNSPLHF
TRBD2,TRBJ2-7,many,TRBV5-1,TGCGCCAGCAGCTTCGGTCCCGGGGGGAACTACGAGCAGTACTTC,CASSFGPGGNYEQYF
TRBD2,TRBJ2-7,many,TRBV7-2,TGTGCCAGCAGCTTCAGGCGGAGCGGGACCTCCTACGAGCAGTACTTC,CASSFRRSGTSYEQYF
.,TRBJ2-3,many,TRBV27,TGTGCCAGCAGTTTAGACACAAGGGGGGTCACAGATACGCAGTATTTT,CASSLDTRGVTDTQYF
.,TRBJ1-3,many,TRBV7-9,TGTGCCAGCAGTCTCGAGGGAGTCGCTGGAAACACCATATATTTT,CASSLEGVAGNTIYF
.,TRBJ1-2,many,TRBV12-3/TRBV12-4,TGTGCCAGCCTAGGCCAGGGGAAAGAGTATAGCTACACCTTC,CASLGQGKEYSYTF